This T cell receptor beta chain emerged from a study of CD8+CD57+ T cells in acquired aplastic anemia. Study findings and constraints: Controls and patients did not differ significantly in CD8+ Simpson's diversity. Patients and controls shared some 29 CD8+ CDR3 sequences, which appeared highly expressed in patients and within their immunodominant clones.

CDR1 and CDR2 (germline): DFQATT, SNEGSKA (reference sequence). V lost 4 bases and J 2 bases, leaving 17 bases between the germline ends. The CDR3 covers 15 residues. Points on this clonotype: Its target is unknown.

TCR beta VDJ and CDR3 were profiled, and genomic DNA was the template. MiXCR was run by TCRdb on the reads, yielding one entry per CDR3 protein. The data contain 250,000 to 300,000 distinct CDR3 sequences, roughly three fifths of them seen just once; the ten biggest clones take up roughly 8%. The rearrangement joins TRBV20-1 to TRBJ2-5; the D gene is possibly TRBD2 (6 bases). Source material: sorted CD4+, CD8+, or CD8+CD57+ T cells (not recorded which) from PBMCs. The TCR comes from a human donor with severe aplastic anemia or a healthy control (not recorded which). CDR3 bases: TGCAGTGCTAAAAAAGGCAGCGGGCCACAAGAGACCCAGTACTTC. It is translated as CSAKKGSGPQETQYF.